This entry is about one T cell receptor beta chain. Its antigen remains unidentified. Amplified TCR beta CDR3 regions derived from RNA transcripts. When the TCR CDR3 underwent first-round RT-PCR, the HTBI primer set was used. TCRdb itself ran the multiplex PCR reads through MiXCR, one entry per CDR3 protein. The table lists over 550,000 distinct CDR3 sequences, over 15% of them singletons. The data were taken from a study of T cells in Graves' hyperthyroidism and ophthalmopathy. About the research overall: Blood from the periphery was taken at initial diagnosis, before any treatment. Regarding the study as a whole: Also found in blood were most expanded thyroid clonotypes above 0.001.

The CDR3 totals 15 residues. V was clipped by 7 bases and J by 3 bases; unmatched bases: 6. Input material: blood. This chain joins TRBV12-3 or TRBV12-4 and TRBJ2-2, with 9 bases lining up with TRBD2. This receptor was identified in a young woman with Graves' hyperthyroidism. The CDR3 DNA follows: TGTGCCAGCACCCTTAGCGGGGGAGACACCGGGGAGCTGTTTTTT. Protein sequence: CASTLSGGDTGELFF.